The rows below give T cell receptor beta chains drawn from one sample of a study of shared clonotypes between healthy human individuals. Measured with immunoSEQ multiplex PCR; TCRdb has only the in-frame clones, and not every one. The sample consists of roughly 510,000 clones, about 75% of them appearing once. Material: PBMCs. The receptors were gathered from a woman between 40 and 50 years old in good health. Some clones in this sample may be carry-over from other donors' samples. CDR3s include the opening cysteine and the closing phenylalanine or tryptophan. The D gene is left open where the match is weak. Size tells how often a clone was seen (once, few, many) or the class of an expanded clone, and some rows leave it out.

abundance | j_gene | v_gene | len | d_gene | CDR3nt | CDR3aa
- | TRBJ2-7 | TRBV2 | 13 | TRBD1 | TGTGCCAGCGGGGATGGACAGGGCGGCGAGCAGTACTTC | CASGDGQGGEQYF
- | TRBJ2-5 | TRBV18 | 13 | - | TGTGCCAGCTCACGGGACCACCAAGAGACCCAGTACTTC | CASSRDHQETQYF
few | TRBJ2-5 | TRBV7-2 | 17 | - | TGTGCCAGCAGCTTAGCCAGTGGCAGGGGTAGGGGGGAGACCCAGTACTTC | CASSLASGRGRGETQYF
- | TRBJ2-7 | TRBV18 | 11 | - | TGTGCCAGCTCCGGGGACTACGAGCAGTACTTC | CASSGDYEQYF
- | TRBJ2-3 | TRBV7-3 | 15 | TRBD2 | TGTGCCAGCAGCTTACGGGGGAGGGCCACAGATACGCAGTATTTT | CASSLRGRATDTQYF
- | TRBJ1-2 | TRBV5-6 | 18 | TRBD1 | TGTGCCAGCAGCTTGGGTCCCCACAGGGGCGGAGGACTCGATGGCTACACCTTC | CASSLGPHRGGGLDGYTF
- | TRBJ1-1 | TRBV28 | 15 | - | TGTGCCAGCAGTTTAGGGGGGAACAGAAACACTGAAGCTTTCTTT | CASSLGGNRNTEAFF
few | TRBJ2-3 | TRBV5-4 | 16 | TRBD2 | TGTGCCAGCAGCTTCCCTAGCGGGAGCGGCACAGATACGCAGTATTTT | CASSFPSGSGTDTQYF
- | TRBJ2-7 | TRBV29-1 | 11 | - | TGCAGCGTGGCCGGGAACTACGAGCAGTACTTC | CSVAGNYEQYF
- | TRBJ2-6 | TRBV6-6 | 15 | - | TGTGCTAGCAGTTACGGGGGCTCTGGGGCCAACGTCCTGACTTTC | CASSYGGSGANVLTF
- | TRBJ2-5 | TRBV15 | 14 | - | TGTGCCACCAGCAGAGAGCGCCTGCGGGGGACCCAGTACTTC | CATSRERLRGTQYF